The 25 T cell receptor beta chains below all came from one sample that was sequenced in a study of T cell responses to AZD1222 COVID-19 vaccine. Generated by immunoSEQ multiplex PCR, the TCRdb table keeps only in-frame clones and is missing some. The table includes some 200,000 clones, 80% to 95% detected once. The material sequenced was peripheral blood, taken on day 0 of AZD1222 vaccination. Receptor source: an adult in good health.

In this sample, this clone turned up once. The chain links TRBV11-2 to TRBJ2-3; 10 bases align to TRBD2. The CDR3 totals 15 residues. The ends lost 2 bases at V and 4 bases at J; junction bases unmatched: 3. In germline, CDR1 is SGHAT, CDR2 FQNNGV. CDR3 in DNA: TGTGCCAGCAGCTTAATGGGACTAGCGCCAGATACGCAGTATTTT. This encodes CASSLMGLAPDTQYF.

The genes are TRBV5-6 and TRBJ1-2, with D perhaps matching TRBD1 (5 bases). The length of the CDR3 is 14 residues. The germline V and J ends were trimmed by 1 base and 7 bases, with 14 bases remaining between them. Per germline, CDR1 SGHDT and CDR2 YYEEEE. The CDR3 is CASSLIQGAGGYTF. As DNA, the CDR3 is TGTGCCAGCAGCTTGATCCAGGGAGCTGGTGGCTACACCTTC.

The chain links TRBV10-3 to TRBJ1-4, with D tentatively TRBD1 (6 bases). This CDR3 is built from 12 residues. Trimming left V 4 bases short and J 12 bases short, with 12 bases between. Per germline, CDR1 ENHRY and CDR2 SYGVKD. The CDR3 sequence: CAISVWGRELFF. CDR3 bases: TGTGCCATCAGTGTATGGGGGCGCGAACTGTTTTTT.

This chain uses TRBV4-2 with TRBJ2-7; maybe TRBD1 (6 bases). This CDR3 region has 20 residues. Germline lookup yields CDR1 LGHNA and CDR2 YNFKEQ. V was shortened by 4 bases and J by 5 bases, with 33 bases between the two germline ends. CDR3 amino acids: CASSRAESLGGRGGSNEQYF. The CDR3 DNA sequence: TGTGCCAGCAGCCGAGCCGAATCTTTAGGGGGACGAGGGGGATCCAACGAGCAGTACTTC.

CDR3 residues: CSVSSGQGAGYGYTF. The CDR3 region has the DNA TGCAGCGTCAGTAGCGGACAGGGGGCAGGGTATGGCTACACCTTC. The chain recombines TRBV29-1 with TRBJ1-2, with TRBD1 identical over 11 bases. This CDR3 comprises 15 residues. Germline V gene lookup returns CDR1 SQVTM and CDR2 ANQGSEA. J gave up 5 bases and V 6 bases, and 11 bases lay outside the gene matches.

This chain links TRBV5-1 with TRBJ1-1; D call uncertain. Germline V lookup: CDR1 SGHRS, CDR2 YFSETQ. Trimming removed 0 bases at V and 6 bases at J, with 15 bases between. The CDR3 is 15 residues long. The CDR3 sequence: CASSLAPDLSSEAFF. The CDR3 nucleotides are TGCGCCAGCAGCTTGGCGCCCGACCTTTCATCTGAAGCTTTCTTT.

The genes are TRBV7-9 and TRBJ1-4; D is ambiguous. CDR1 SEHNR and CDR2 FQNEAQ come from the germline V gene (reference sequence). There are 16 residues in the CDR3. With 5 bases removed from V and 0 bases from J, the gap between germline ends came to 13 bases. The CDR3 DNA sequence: TGTGCCAGCAGCCCGACCGGGGTTGCAACTAATGAAAAACTGTTTTTT. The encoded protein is CASSPTGVATNEKLFF.

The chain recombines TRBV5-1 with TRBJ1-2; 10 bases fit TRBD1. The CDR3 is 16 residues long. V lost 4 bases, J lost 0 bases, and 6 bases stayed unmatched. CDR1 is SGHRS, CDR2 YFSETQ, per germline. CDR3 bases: TGCGCCAGCAGCCCGGGAGGGACAGGGGCTAACTATGGCTACACCTTC. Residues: CASSPGGTGANYGYTF.

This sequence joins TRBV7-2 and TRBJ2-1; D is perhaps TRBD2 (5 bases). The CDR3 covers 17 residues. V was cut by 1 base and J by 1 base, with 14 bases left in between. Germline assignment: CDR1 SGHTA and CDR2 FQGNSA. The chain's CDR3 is CASSLVGSGLSYNEQFF. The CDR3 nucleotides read TGTGCCAGCAGCTTAGTGGGGAGCGGATTATCCTACAATGAGCAGTTCTTC.

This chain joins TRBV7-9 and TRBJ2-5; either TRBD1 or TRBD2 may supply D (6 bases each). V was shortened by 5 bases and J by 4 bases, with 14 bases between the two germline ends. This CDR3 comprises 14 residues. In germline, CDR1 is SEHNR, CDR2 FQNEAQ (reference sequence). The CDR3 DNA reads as TGTGCCAGCAGCCTAGACGGGGGCGGAGAGACCCAGTACTTC. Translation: CASSLDGGGETQYF.

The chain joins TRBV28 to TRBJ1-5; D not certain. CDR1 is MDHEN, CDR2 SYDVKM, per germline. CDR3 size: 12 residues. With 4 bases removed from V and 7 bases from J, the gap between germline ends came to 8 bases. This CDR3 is CASSSGSQPQHF. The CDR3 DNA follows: TGTGCCAGCAGTTCGGGTTCCCAGCCCCAGCATTTT.

The CDR3 DNA is TGTGCCTGCGCTCCGGACCCCTACGGGAGAACTGAAGCTTTCTTT. It yields the protein CACAPDPYGRTEAFF. V usage is TRBV27 and J usage is TRBJ1-1; D uncertain. Trimming left V 11 bases short and J 5 bases short, with 24 bases between. The CDR3 spans 15 residues. In germline, CDR1 is MNHEY, CDR2 SMNVEV (reference sequence).

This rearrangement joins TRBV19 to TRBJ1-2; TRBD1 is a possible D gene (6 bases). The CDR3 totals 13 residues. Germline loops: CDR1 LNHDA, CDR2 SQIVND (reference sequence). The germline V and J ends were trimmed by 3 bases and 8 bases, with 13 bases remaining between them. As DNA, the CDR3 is TGTGCCAGTAGTATCGGGGGGCGCGGGGGCTACACCTTC. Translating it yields CASSIGGRGGYTF.

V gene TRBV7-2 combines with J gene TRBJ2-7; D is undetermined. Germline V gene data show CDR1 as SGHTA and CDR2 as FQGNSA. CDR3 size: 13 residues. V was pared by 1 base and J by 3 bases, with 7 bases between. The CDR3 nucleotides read TGTGCCAGCAGCTTAGGACTGATCTACGAGCAGTACTTC. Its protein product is CASSLGLIYEQYF.

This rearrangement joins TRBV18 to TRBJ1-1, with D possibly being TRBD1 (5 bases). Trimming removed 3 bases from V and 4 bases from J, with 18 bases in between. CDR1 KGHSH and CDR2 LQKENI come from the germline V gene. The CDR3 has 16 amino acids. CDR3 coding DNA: TGTGCCAGCTCACCTTCCCGGGACCCTCGAGGCACTGAAGCTTTCTTT. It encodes CASSPSRDPRGTEAFF. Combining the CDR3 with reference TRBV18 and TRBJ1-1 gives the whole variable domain NAGVMQNPRHLVRRRGQEARLRCSPMKGHSHVYWYRQLPEEGLKFMVYLQKENIIDESGMPKERFSAEFPKEGPSILRIQQVVRGDSAAYFCASSPSRDPRGTEAFFGQGTRLTVV.

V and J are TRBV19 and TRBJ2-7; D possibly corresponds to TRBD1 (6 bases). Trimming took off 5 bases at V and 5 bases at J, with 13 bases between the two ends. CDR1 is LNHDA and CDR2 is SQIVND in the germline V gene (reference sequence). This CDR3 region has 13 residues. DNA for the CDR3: TGTGCCAGTAGTCTAAGACAGGACCACGAGCAGTACTTC. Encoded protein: CASSLRQDHEQYF.

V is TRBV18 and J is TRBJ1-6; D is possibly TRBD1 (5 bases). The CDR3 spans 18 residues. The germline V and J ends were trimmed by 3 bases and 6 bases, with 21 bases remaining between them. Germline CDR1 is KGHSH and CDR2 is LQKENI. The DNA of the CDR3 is TGTGCCAGCTCACCGCCTGGGGGGGGAGAAGTACGTAATTCACCCCTCCACTTT. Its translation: CASSPPGGGEVRNSPLHF.

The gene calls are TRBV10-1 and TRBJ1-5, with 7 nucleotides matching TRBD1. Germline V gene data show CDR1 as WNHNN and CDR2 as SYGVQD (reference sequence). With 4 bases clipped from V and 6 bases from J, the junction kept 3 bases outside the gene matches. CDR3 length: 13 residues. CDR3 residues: CASSGQGIQPQHF. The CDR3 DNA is TGCGCCAGCAGTGGACAGGGCATTCAGCCCCAGCATTTT.

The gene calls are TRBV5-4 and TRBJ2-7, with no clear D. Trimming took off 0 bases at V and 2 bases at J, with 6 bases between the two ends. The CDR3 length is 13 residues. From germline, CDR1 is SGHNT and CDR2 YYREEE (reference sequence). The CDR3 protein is CASSLEATYEQYF. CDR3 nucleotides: TGTGCCAGCAGCTTGGAGGCAACCTACGAGCAGTACTTC. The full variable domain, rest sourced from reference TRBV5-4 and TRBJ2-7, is ETGVTQSPTHLIKTRGQQVTLRCSSQSGHNTVSWYQQALGQGPQFIFQYYREEENGRGNFPPRFSGLQFPNYSSELNVNALELDDSALYLCASSLEATYEQYFGPGTRLTVT.

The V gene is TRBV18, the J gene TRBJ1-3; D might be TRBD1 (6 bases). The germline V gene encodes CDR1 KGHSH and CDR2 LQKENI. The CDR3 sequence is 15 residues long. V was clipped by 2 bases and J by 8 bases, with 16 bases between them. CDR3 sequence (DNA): TGTGCCAGCTCACCAGTCTCACAGGGTCTAGACACCATATATTTT. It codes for CASSPVSQGLDTIYF.

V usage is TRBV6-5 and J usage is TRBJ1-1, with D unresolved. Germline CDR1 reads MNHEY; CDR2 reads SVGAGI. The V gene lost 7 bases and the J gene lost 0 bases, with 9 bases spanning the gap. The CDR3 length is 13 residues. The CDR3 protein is CASTPLMNTEAFF. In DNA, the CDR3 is TGTGCCAGCACCCCACTGATGAACACTGAAGCTTTCTTT.

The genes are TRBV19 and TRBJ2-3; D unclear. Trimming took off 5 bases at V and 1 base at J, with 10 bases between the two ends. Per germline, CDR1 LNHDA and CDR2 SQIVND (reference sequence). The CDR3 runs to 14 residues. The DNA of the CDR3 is TGTGCCAGTAGTCCCGGTCCGGGCACAGATACGCAGTATTTT. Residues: CASSPGPGTDTQYF.

The CDR3 protein is CASSLAVEDTQYF. In DNA form, the CDR3 reads TGTGCCAGCAGCTTGGCGGTTGAAGATACGCAGTATTTT. The chain couples TRBV5-4 to TRBJ2-3; no clear D gene. Germline CDR1 SGHNT, CDR2 YYREEE (reference sequence). V was cut by 0 bases and J by 5 bases, with 7 bases left in between. The CDR3 runs to 13 residues.

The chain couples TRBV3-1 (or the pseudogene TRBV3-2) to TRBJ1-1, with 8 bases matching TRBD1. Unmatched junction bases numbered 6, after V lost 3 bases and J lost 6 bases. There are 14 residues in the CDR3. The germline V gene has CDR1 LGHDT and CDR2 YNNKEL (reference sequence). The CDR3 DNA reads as TGTGCCAGCAGCCATGGACAGGGTCGGGCTGAAGCTTTCTTT. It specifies CASSHGQGRAEAFF.

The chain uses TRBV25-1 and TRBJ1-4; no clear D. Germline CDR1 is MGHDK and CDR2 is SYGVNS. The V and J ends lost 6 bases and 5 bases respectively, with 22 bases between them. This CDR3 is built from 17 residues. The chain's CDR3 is CASRGFRGVPINEKLFF. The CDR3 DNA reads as TGTGCCAGCAGAGGCTTCCGTGGGGTCCCCATCAATGAAAAACTGTTTTTT.